Given below is one T cell receptor beta chain in context. Its antigen is as yet unknown. Profiled with immunoSEQ multiplex PCR; TCRdb holds only in-frame clones, not every one. The table has tens of thousands of clones, around three quarters seen once. V lost 8 bases and J lost 4, with 12 bases in between. CDR1 is MNHNS and CDR2 is SASEGT in the germline V gene. The CDR3 has 13 residues. This sample was taken from a study of T cells in localized non-small cell lung cancer. Whole-study findings and limits: Median approximately 50 top-100 tumor clones were shared with paired adjacent lung. Clonality peaked in uninvolved adjacent lung rather than tumor. Because only a single region of the tumor was sequenced, heterogeneity remains possible. A higher density of T cells in blood coincided with extended overall survival.

The source material was PBMCs, sampled before any cancer treatment. This sequence originates from a man aged 35 to 70 with stage II squamous cell lung carcinoma. V is TRBV6-1 and J is TRBJ2-1; the D is unclear. The CDR3 spells CASLPDLYNEQFF. DNA of the CDR3: TGTGCCAGCCTTCCAGACTTATACAATGAGCAGTTCTTC.